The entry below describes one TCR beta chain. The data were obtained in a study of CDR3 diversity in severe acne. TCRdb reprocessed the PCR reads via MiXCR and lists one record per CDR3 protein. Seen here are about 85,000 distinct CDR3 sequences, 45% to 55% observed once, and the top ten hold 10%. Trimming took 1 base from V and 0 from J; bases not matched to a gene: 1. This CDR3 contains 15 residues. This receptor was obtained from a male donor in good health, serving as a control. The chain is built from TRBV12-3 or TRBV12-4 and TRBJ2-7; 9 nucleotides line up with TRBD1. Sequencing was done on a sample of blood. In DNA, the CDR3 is TGTGCCAGCAGTTTAGAGGACAGGGGCTCCTACGAGCAGTACTTC. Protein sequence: CASSLEDRGSYEQYF.